The 2 T cell receptor beta chains below come from one sample, sequenced in a study of T-cell reconstitution after alpha-beta-depleted transplantation in children. Unique molecular identifiers were incorporated during preparation of the TCRbeta library. One entry per CDR3 protein, called by TCRdb with MiXCR from the PCR reads. Here the sample spans about 27,000 distinct CDR3 sequences, roughly a sixth being singletons. Sequences were derived from PBMCs, mostly from graft donor cells, sampled 60 days after TCRalphabeta/CD19-depleted stem cell transplant. The source is a male patient between 2 and 10 years old who had a stem cell transplant for acute lymphoblastic leukemia, so the T cells may come from the graft donor.

This clonotype turned up a few times. The rearrangement uses TRBV7-9 and TRBJ2-2; TRBD2 might be the D (5 bases). V dropped 5 bases and J dropped 2 bases, with 18 bases sitting between them. This CDR3 is built from 17 residues. Germline CDR1 is SEHNR and CDR2 is FQNEAQ (reference sequence). The CDR3 spells CASSPSPTPVNTGELFF. The CDR3 coding sequence is TGTGCCAGCAGCCCTAGCCCCACCCCAGTCAACACCGGGGAGCTGTTTTTT.

This clonotype was observed a handful of times. The chain uses TRBV6-1 and TRBJ2-4; possibly TRBD2 for D (7 bases). This CDR3 is 16 amino acids long. From germline, CDR1 is MNHNS and CDR2 SASEGT. V lost 6 bases to trimming and J lost 7 bases, with 22 bases between them. Here the CDR3 DNA reads TGTGCCAGCAGACCTGGGGGGAGCTCGGGGGGCAACATTCAGTACTTC. Residues: CASRPGGSSGGNIQYF.